Each of the 23 T cell receptor beta chains below was sequenced from the same sample in a study of T cells after yellow fever vaccination. Each CDR3 protein is one row after TCRdb ran MiXCR on the 5' RACE reads. Among some 320,000 distinct CDR3 sequences listed, 8.7% were seen once. The sequenced sample was PBMCs, obtained on the day of the first yellow fever vaccination. Source of these receptors: a man between 18 and 29 years old who received the YFV17D yellow fever vaccine.

In its sample, this clonotype was seen a few times. The rearrangement joins TRBV20-1 to TRBJ1-3; TRBD1 might be the D (5 bases). There are 15 residues in the CDR3. The germline V gene has CDR1 DFQATT and CDR2 SNEGSKA (reference sequence). Trimming removed 6 bases from V and 0 bases from J, with 15 bases in between. The CDR3 nucleotides read TGCAGTGCCACGAGACAGCCCTCCTCTGGAAACACCATATATTTT. It translates to CSATRQPSSGNTIYF.

This clonotype was counted between two and nine times. The chain links TRBV20-1 to TRBJ2-1; D is ambiguous. Trimming stripped 3 bases from V and 2 bases from J, with 11 bases between. This CDR3 is built from 14 residues. The germline gives CDR1 DFQATT, CDR2 SNEGSKA (reference sequence). This CDR3 is CSARNPPTYNEQFF. In DNA, the CDR3 is TGCAGTGCTAGGAACCCTCCCACCTACAATGAGCAGTTCTTC.

This clonotype has more than one count but fewer than ten. Germline and junction disagree at one end, which may indicate a read error. This chain connects TRBV4-3 to TRBJ2-7; D unclear. The CDR3 spans 15 residues. Per the germline V gene, CDR1 is LGHNA and CDR2 is YSLEER. The CDR3 coding sequence is TGCGCCAGCAGCCAAGATCCGTTTATGGGTTATGAGCAGCACTTC. Translated, it gives CASSQDPFMGYEQHF.

J is TRBJ2-3 and V is TRBV6-5, with 10 bases that match TRBD2. Germline V gives CDR1 MNHEY, CDR2 SVGAGI. V trimming: 3 bases; J trimming: 2 bases; junction bases outside the gene matches: 5. CDR3 length: 16 amino acids. In nucleotides, the CDR3 is TGTGCCAGCAGTTATTCACTAGCGGGGAACACAGATACGCAGTATTTT. This translates into CASSYSLAGNTDTQYF.

In this sample, this clonotype turned up many times. This chain links TRBV7-8 with TRBJ2-5; D is unresolved. CDR3 length equals 14 residues. Trimming took off 1 base at V and 10 bases at J, with 16 bases between the two ends. CDR1 is SGHVS and CDR2 is FQNEAQ in the germline V gene. CDR3 coding DNA: TGTGCCAGCAGCTTAGAATCCAACAAACTCTTCCAGTACTTC. This encodes CASSLESNKLFQYF.

This clonotype was counted a few times. The chain is built from TRBV5-1 and TRBJ2-3, with unresolved D. CDR3 length: 13 amino acids. V was cut by 2 bases and J by 4 bases, with 8 bases left in between. The V gene's germline CDR1 is SGHRS and CDR2 YFSETQ. CDR3 sequence reads: CASSFGKADTQYF. The CDR3, as DNA: TGCGCCAGCAGCTTTGGAAAGGCAGATACGCAGTATTTT.

This clonotype was recorded a few times. The rearrangement links TRBV5-5 to TRBJ2-3; D remains unclear. The CDR3 spans 14 residues. V lost 2 bases to trimming and J lost 0 bases, with 7 bases between them. The germline CDR1 and CDR2 sequences are SGHKS and YYEKEE (reference sequence). This CDR3 reads CASSFRLSTDTQYF. CDR3 nucleotide sequence: TGTGCCAGCAGCTTTCGGCTTAGCACAGATACGCAGTATTTT.

The chain joins TRBV20-1 to TRBJ2-5; 7 bases align to TRBD1. Germline CDR1 and CDR2: DFQATT and SNEGSKA (reference sequence). J gave up 2 bases and V 7 bases, and 4 bases lay outside the gene matches. This CDR3 is 12 amino acids long. CDR3 sequence (DNA): TGCAGTGGACAGGGTCAGCAAGAGACCCAGTACTTC. Its protein product is CSGQGQQETQYF.

This clonotype showed up just a few times. The chain uses TRBV5-1 and TRBJ2-7, with TRBD1 identical over 7 bases. The junction had 7 bases not matched to a gene; V was cut back by 0 bases and J by 7 bases. CDR3 length equals 14 residues. Germline CDR1 is SGHRS and CDR2 is YFSETQ. The CDR3 is CASSLVGQGEEQYF. The CDR3 DNA follows: TGCGCCAGCAGCTTGGTCGGCCAGGGGGAGGAGCAGTACTTC. The complete variable domain, with remaining parts taken from reference TRBV5-1 and TRBJ2-7, reads KAGVTQTPRYLIKTRGQQVTLSCSPISGHRSVSWYQQTPGQGLQFLFEYFSETQRNKGNFPGRFSGRQFSNSRSEMNVSTLELGDSALYLCASSLVGQGEEQYFGPGTRLTVT.

The rearrangement links TRBV15 to TRBJ1-2; D gene ambiguous. The CDR3 has 13 amino acids. Between the trimmed V and J ends, which lost 0 bases and 5 bases, there was a span of 7 bases. Per the germline V gene, CDR1 is LNHNV and CDR2 is YYDKDF (reference sequence). The CDR3 bases are TGTGCCACCAGCAGAGAAAGCACGTATGGCTACACCTTC. It translates to CATSRESTYGYTF.

This clonotype was seen a few times. The chain employs TRBV11-2 and TRBJ2-5; D gene uncertain. CDR1 is SGHAT and CDR2 is FQNNGV in the germline V gene. The CDR3 is 16 amino acids. V gave up 1 base and J gave up 2 bases, with 14 bases separating them. In DNA form, the CDR3 reads TGTGCCAGCAGCTTAGGGTGGCTTACCGAGCAAGAGACCCAGTACTTC. It yields the protein CASSLGWLTEQETQYF.

Ten or more counts support this clonotype. The chain joins TRBV4-1 to TRBJ1-1; TRBD1 matches at 7 bases. Germline V gives CDR1 MGHRA, CDR2 YSYEKL. The trim removed 0 bases at V and 11 bases at J, leaving 3 bases unmatched. This CDR3 region has 12 residues. CDR3 region: CASSQEDREAFF. CDR3 DNA sequence: TGCGCCAGCAGCCAAGAAGACAGGGAGGCTTTCTTT.

The J gene is TRBJ2-5, the V gene TRBV9; D unresolved. Trimming took off 0 bases at V and 4 bases at J, with 13 bases between the two ends. CDR3 size: 15 residues. Germline V gene data show CDR1 as SGDLS and CDR2 as YYNGEE. As DNA, the CDR3 is TGTGCCAGCAGCGTAGCTGGCGGTTTGAGAGAGACCCAGTACTTC. Amino acid sequence: CASSVAGGLRETQYF.

This clonotype occurred many times. The V call is TRBV5-1, the J call TRBJ2-1; 8 bases match TRBD2. The CDR3 sequence is 15 residues long. Germline V lookup: CDR1 SGHRS, CDR2 YFSETQ. The V and J ends lost 4 bases and 5 bases, in that order; junction bases with no gene match: 8. CDR3 residues: CASSIGLATHNEQFF. Written as DNA, the CDR3 is TGCGCCAGCAGCATCGGACTAGCCACACACAATGAGCAGTTCTTC. Based on the CDR3 plus reference TRBV5-1 and TRBJ2-1, the full variable domain is KAGVTQTPRYLIKTRGQQVTLSCSPISGHRSVSWYQQTPGQGLQFLFEYFSETQRNKGNFPGRFSGRQFSNSRSEMNVSTLELGDSALYLCASSIGLATHNEQFFGPGTRLTVL.

The chain uses TRBV5-1 and TRBJ1-1; 7 bases map to TRBD1. Trimming removed 4 bases from V and 3 bases from J; junction bases left unmatched: 12. The CDR3 sequence is 16 residues long. Germline-derived CDR1 and CDR2 are SGHRS and YFSETQ. The CDR3 coding sequence is TGCGCCAGCAGCGTGAGGGGAAGGGGGCTAGACACTGAAGCTTTCTTT. It yields the protein CASSVRGRGLDTEAFF.

This clonotype was seen only a few times. The CDR3 here is CASSQPGQGNTGELFF. CDR3 DNA: TGTGCCAGCAGCCAGCCGGGACAGGGCAACACCGGGGAGCTGTTTTTT. V is TRBV12-3 or TRBV12-4 and J is TRBJ2-2; 9 nucleotides line up with TRBD1. V was clipped by 6 bases and J by 2 bases; unmatched bases: 7. This CDR3 has 16 amino acids.

There are many counts of this clonotype. This chain links TRBV12-3 or TRBV12-4 with TRBJ1-4, with 9 bases matching TRBD1. The CDR3 is 14 residues long. Trimming removed 5 bases from V and 5 bases from J; junction bases left unmatched: 3. The CDR3, as DNA: TGTGCCAGCAGTCGACAGGGGGGGAATGAAAAACTGTTTTTT. As protein: CASSRQGGNEKLFF.

The table lists this clonotype with a few counts. Written as DNA, the CDR3 is TGTGCCAGCAGTGATACTAGCGGGGGGGCACTCAATGAGCAGTTCTTC. It specifies CASSDTSGGALNEQFF. V and J are TRBV25-1 and TRBJ2-1, with 13 bases aligning to TRBD2. V lost 3 bases, J lost 6 bases, and 5 bases stayed unmatched. Germline lookup yields CDR1 MGHDK and CDR2 SYGVNS. The CDR3 totals 16 residues.

This clonotype was picked up a small number of times. The genes are TRBV5-1 and TRBJ1-6; 8 bases fit TRBD1. The germline CDR1 and CDR2 sequences are SGHRS and YFSETQ. The CDR3 consists of 15 residues. Trimming removed 4 bases from V and 5 bases from J; junction bases left unmatched: 5. CDR3 coding DNA: TGCGCCAGCAGCAACCCGGACAGGGATAATTCACCCCTCCACTTT. Translation gives CASSNPDRDNSPLHF.

This clonotype was seen a handful of times. J is TRBJ1-6 and V is TRBV5-4; D is unresolved. This CDR3 region has 16 residues. The V end was cut by 5 bases, the J end by 6 bases, with 18 bases between. Germline V lookup: CDR1 SGHNT, CDR2 YYREEE (reference sequence). CDR3 sequence: CASRRSEGGSNSPLHF. The CDR3 DNA is TGTGCCAGCAGAAGAAGCGAGGGAGGAAGTAATTCACCCCTCCACTTT. Combining the CDR3 with reference TRBV5-4 and TRBJ1-6 gives the whole variable domain ETGVTQSPTHLIKTRGQQVTLRCSSQSGHNTVSWYQQALGQGPQFIFQYYREEENGRGNFPPRFSGLQFPNYSSELNVNALELDDSALYLCASRRSEGGSNSPLHFGNGTRLTVT.

J is TRBJ1-6 and V is TRBV18; D is uncertain. The germline V and J ends were trimmed by 1 base and 8 bases, with 15 bases remaining between them. CDR3 size: 16 residues. CDR1 is KGHSH and CDR2 is LQKENI in the germline V gene. The CDR3 region is CASSPRLSSADSPLHF. Written as DNA, the CDR3 is TGTGCCAGCTCACCACGTTTAAGTTCCGCCGATTCACCCCTCCACTTT.

The chain couples TRBV7-6 to TRBJ1-4; D gene unclear. The CDR3 loop spans 13 amino acids. Germline V gene sequence: CDR1 SGHVS, CDR2 FNYEAQ. Trimming took 1 base from V and 7 from J, leaving 7 bases between them. The CDR3 DNA reads TGTGCCAGCAGCTTAGTCTCAGGTGAAAAACTGTTTTTT. This gives the protein CASSLVSGEKLFF.

The chain couples TRBV7-6 to TRBJ2-1, with D tentatively TRBD1 (5 bases). Trimming removed 1 base from V and 15 bases from J, with 22 bases in between. The CDR3 has 15 amino acids. Germline V CDR1 and CDR2: SGHVS, FNYEAQ. CDR3 protein: CASSLDIRVRAGWFF. In DNA form, the CDR3 reads TGTGCCAGCAGCTTAGATATCCGGGTTAGGGCAGGGTGGTTCTTC.